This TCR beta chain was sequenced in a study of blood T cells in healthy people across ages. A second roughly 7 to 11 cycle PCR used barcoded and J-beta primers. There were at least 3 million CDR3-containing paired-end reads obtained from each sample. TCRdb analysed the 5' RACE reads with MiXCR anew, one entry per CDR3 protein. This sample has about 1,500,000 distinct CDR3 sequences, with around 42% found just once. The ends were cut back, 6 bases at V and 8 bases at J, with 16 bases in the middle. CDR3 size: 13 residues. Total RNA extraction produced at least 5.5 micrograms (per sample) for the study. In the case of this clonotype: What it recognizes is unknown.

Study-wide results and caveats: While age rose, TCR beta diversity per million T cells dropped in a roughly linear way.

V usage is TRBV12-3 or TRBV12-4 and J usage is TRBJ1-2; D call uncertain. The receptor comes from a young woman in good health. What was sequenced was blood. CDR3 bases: TGTGCCAGCAGCGATCGGGCACGCAGGGGCTACACCTTC. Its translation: CASSDRARRGYTF.